This T cell receptor (beta chain) was sequenced for a study of blood T cells in healthy people across ages. Whole-study findings and limits: Significant beta diversity loss was already apparent by age around 36, declining roughly linearly.

The individuals who served as donors were healthy Caucasians living in Russia, aged roughly 6 to 90. Germline lookup yields CDR1 SGHRS and CDR2 YFSETQ. This CDR3 has 12 residues. Trimming removed 4 bases at V and 4 bases at J, with 7 bases between. Notes on this clonotype: Its specificity is not known.

The use of a sample-barcoded 5' primer and a J-beta primer mix characterized a second PCR of about 7 to 12 cycles. A template-switch adaptor with 12 random nucleotides tagged each cDNA molecule. MiXCR, run by TCRdb on the 5' RACE reads, gives a single entry per CDR3 protein. The sample includes some 1.5 million distinct CDR3 sequences, roughly 27% seen only once; the top ten take 7.7%. The sample taken for sequencing was blood. The chain employs TRBV5-1 and TRBJ2-3; D gene unclear. The receptor was derived from a woman younger than 45 in good health. The DNA for the CDR3 is TGCGCCAGCAGCCAGAGACCAGATACGCAGTATTTT. Translation gives CASSQRPDTQYF.